The T cell receptor beta chain under discussion was sequenced for a study of CD8+ T cells in alopecia areata. In the study overall: Patients given treatment had severity scored by the percentage of scalp area affected.

Treatment noted: oral pan-JAK inhibitor, 5-10 mg twice daily. It was from PBMCs that CD4+ and CD8+ T cells were sorted. RNA, once extracted, was reverse transcribed into cDNA for use as the sequencing template. The protocol was immunoSEQ multiplex PCR, while the TCRdb copy is restricted to in-frame clones and leaves out a portion. The table lists roughly 230,000 clones, roughly two fifths of them singletons, with over 2.5% in the top ten. The CDR3 covers 16 residues. V lost 3 bases, J lost 3 bases, and 8 bases stayed unmatched. In germline, CDR1 is GTSNPN, CDR2 SVGIG (reference sequence). The genes are TRBV30 and TRBJ1-4; 9 bases are a match to TRBD1. The source material was CD4+ T cells sorted from blood, sampled at approximately week 37, from a patient treated with tofacitinib. The sequence was obtained from a human donor with alopecia areata. The CDR3 nucleotides read TGTGCCTGGAGGGCCGGGACAGGGCTGGCTAATGAAAAACTGTTTTTT. The encoded protein is CAWRAGTGLANEKLFF.